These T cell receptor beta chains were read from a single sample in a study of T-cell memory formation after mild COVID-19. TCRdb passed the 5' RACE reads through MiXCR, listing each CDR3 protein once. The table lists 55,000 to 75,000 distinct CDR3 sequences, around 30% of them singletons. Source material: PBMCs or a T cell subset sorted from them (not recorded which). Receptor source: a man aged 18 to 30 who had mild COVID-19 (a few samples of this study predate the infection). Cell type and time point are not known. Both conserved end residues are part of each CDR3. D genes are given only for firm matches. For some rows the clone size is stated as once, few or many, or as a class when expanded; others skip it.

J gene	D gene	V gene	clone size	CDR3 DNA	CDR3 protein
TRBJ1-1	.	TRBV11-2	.	TGTGCCAGCAGCTTAAGGCCAGGGAAAACTGAAGCTTTCTTT	CASSLRPGKTEAFF
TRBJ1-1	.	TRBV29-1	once	TGCAGCGTTGCCCCAGGGTTCACTGAAGCTTTCTTT	CSVAPGFTEAFF
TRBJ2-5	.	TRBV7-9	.	TGTGCCAGCAGCTTCAGGGAAGAGACCCAGTACTTC	CASSFREETQYF
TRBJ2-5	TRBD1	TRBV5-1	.	TGCGCCAGCAGCCTAAGGACAGGGGGCATACAAGAGACCCAGTACTTC	CASSLRTGGIQETQYF
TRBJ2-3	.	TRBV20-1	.	TGCAGTGCCTCGACTTCGTCGTCCTCAGATACGCAGTATTTT	CSASTSSSSDTQYF
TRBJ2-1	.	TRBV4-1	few	TGCGCCAGCAGCCAAGCTGGGACGGCTGAGCAGTTCTTC	CASSQAGTAEQFF
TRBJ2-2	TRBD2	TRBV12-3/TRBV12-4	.	TGTGCCAGCAGTTTGTCGACTAGCGGGGGGGTAATCACCGGGGAGCTGTTTTTT	CASSLSTSGGVITGELFF
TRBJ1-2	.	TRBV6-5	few	TGTGCCAGCAGTTACGGAGTTAACTATGGCTACACCTTC	CASSYGVNYGYTF
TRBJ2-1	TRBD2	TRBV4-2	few	TGTGCCAGCAGCCAAGATAGTCGCGGGGGGGAGCAGTTCTTC	CASSQDSRGGEQFF
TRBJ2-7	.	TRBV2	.	TGTGCCAGCAGTGAAGCGCGAGACGGTTCCTACGAGCAGTACTTC	CASSEARDGSYEQYF
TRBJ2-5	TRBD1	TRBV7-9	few	TGTGCCAGCAGCACCAATACAGGGGGGCAAGAGACCCAGTACTTC	CASSTNTGGQETQYF
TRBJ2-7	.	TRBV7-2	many	TGTGCCAGCAGCCGGCCGGGACTTGGCTCCTACGAGCAGTACTTC	CASSRPGLGSYEQYF
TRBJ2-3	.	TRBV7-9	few	TGTGCCAGCAGCTTGGCTGGGACCCCTAGCACAGATACGCAGTATTTT	CASSLAGTPSTDTQYF
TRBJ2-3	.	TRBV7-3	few	TGTGCCAGCAGCAAAGAGGGGGTTGCAGATACGCAGTATTTT	CASSKEGVADTQYF
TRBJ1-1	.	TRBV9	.	TGTGCCAGCAGCGTAGTGGCAGGGACCACTGAAGCTTTCTTT	CASSVVAGTTEAFF
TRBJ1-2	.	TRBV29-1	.	TGCAGCGTTGAAGACCCGACAGGCTATGGCTACACCTTC	CSVEDPTGYGYTF
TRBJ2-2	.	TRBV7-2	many	TGTGCCAGCAGCTTAATTCTAGGGGGTACCGGGGAGCTGTTTTTT	CASSLILGGTGELFF
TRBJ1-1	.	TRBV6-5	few	TGTGCCAGCAGTTACTTCGGGAGAACTGAAGCTTTCTTT	CASSYFGRTEAFF
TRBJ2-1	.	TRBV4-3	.	TGCGCCAGCAGCCAAGGACTATTATACAATGAGCAGTTCTTC	CASSQGLLYNEQFF
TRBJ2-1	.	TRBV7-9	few	TGTGCCAGCAACCGGCACGATGAGCAGTTCTTC	CASNRHDEQFF
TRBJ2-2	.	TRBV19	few	TGTGCCAGTAGTATAACCTACACCGGGGAGCTGTTTTTT	CASSITYTGELFF
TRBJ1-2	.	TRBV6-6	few	TGTGCCAGCAGTGATAGGGTTCGGACTAACTATGGCTACACCTTC	CASSDRVRTNYGYTF
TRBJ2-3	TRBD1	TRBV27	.	TGTGCCAGCAGCCTGGGACAGGGAGGCACAGATACGCAGTATTTT	CASSLGQGGTDTQYF
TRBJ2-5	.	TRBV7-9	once	TGTGCCAGCAGCTTAGGTTGGTCATCGGAGACCCAGTACTTC	CASSLGWSSETQYF